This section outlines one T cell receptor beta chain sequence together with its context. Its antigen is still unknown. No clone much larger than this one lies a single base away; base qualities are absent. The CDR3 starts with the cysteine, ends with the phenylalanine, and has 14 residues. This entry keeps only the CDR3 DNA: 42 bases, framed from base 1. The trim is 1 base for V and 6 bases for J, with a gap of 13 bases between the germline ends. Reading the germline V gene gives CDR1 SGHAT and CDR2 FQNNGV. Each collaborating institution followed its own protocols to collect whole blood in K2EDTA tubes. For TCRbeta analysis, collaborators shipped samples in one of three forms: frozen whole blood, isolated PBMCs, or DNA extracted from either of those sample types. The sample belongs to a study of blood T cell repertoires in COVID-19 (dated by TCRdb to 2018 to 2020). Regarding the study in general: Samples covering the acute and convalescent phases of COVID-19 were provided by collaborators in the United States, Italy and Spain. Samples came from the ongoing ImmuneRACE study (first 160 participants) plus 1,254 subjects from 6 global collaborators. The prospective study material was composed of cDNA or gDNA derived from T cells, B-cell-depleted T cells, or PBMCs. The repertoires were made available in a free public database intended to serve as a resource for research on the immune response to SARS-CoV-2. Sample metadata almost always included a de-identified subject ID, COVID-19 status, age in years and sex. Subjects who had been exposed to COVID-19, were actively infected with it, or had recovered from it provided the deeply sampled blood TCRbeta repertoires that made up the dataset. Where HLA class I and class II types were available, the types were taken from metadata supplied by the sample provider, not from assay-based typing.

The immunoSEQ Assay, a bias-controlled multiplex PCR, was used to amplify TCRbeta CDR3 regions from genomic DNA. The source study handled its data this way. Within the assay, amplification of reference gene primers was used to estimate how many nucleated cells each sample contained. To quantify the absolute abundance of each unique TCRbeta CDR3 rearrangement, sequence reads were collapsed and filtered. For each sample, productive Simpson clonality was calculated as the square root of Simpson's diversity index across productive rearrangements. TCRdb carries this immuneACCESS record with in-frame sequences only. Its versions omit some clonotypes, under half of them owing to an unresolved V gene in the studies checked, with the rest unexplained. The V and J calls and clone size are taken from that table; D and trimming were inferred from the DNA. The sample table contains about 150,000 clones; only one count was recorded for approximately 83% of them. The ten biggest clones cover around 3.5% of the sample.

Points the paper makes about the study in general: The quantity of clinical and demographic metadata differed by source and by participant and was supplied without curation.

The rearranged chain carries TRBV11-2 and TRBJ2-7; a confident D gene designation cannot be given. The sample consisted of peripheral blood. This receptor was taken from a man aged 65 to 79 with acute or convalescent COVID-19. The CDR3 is CASSLAVTNSEQYF. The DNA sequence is TGTGCCAGCAGCTTAGCGGTGACAAACAGCGAGCAGTACTTC.